This T cell receptor beta chain was found in a study of blood T cell repertoires in COVID-19 (TCRdb year 2020). For the study in its entirety: Samples from collaborators originated in the United States, Italy and Spain and spanned both the acute and convalescent phases of COVID-19. The material from the prospective study consisted of cDNA or gDNA derived from T cells, B-cell-depleted T cells, or PBMCs. Samples were obtained from the ongoing ImmuneRACE study (first 160 participants) and from 1,254 subjects provided by 6 global collaborators. HLA class I and class II types, where available, came from metadata supplied by the sample provider rather than from assay-based typing. A freely available public database, intended as a resource for researchers studying the immune response to SARS-CoV-2, is where the repertoires were released. Nearly every sample came with metadata listing a de-identified subject ID, COVID-19 status, age in years and sex. The dataset comprised deeply sampled blood TCRbeta repertoires from subjects exposed to, actively infected with, or recovered from COVID-19. The investigation overall reported the following: Clinical and demographic metadata were provided uncurated, with the amount varying by source and participant.

Participants in the prospective study were aged roughly 18 to 100 years, lived in 20 to 30 United States geographic areas, and enrolled through a virtual design. Cohort assignment in the prospective study relied on participant-reported clinical history from a screening survey and a study questionnaire. Mobile phlebotomists in the prospective study collected whole blood, serum and a nasopharyngeal or oropharyngeal swab from every participant. Additional blood draws and questionnaires over an approximately 2-month period could optionally be provided by prospective study participants. Prospective study blood samples were shipped either frozen or at room temperature before DNA extraction. Spanning cysteine to phenylalanine, the CDR3 consists of 15 amino acids. The DNA shown is the 45-base CDR3, in frame from base 1. CDR1 and CDR2 were assigned from the germline V gene as SNHLY and FYNNEI. Trimming accounts for 10 bases at V and 5 bases at J, while the number of junction bases matched to no gene is 11.

A note on this clone: Its antigen is unknown. No base quality information exists; no much larger clone differs at one position.

TCRbeta CDR3 regions were amplified from genomic DNA by means of the immunoSEQ Assay, a bias-controlled multiplex PCR. In the paper's pipeline: Nucleated cell counts per sample were estimated from amplification of reference gene primers within the assay. To quantify the absolute abundance of each unique TCRbeta CDR3 rearrangement, sequence reads were collapsed and filtered. For each sample, productive Simpson clonality was calculated as the square root of Simpson's diversity index across productive rearrangements. TCRdb mirrors the immuneACCESS table, restricted to in-frame sequences. Some clones are absent from its copies; in checked studies, under half trace to an unresolved V gene, and the reason for the others is unknown. V, J and clone size were drawn from that table, and D and trimming were deduced from the DNA. Counted in this sample were just over 300,000 clones; 90% of them appeared once. Around 4.4% of the sample belongs to the ten largest clones.

Rearrangement joined TRBV2 to TRBJ2-3; 11 bases in between match TRBD2. Sequenced sample: PBMCs or T cells enriched from blood (not recorded which). This clonotype originated in a young woman with acute COVID-19. The nucleotide sequence reads TGTGCCACCGCGGGTGGACTAGCGGGCCTAGATACGCAGTATTTT. It is translated as CATAGGLAGLDTQYF.